These 6 T cell receptor beta chains share one sample of origin, sequenced in a study of human T cells and chemical hapten exposure. Time point denoted: pre-sensitization, week 0. Treatment: therapeutic diphenylcyclopropenone sensitization with weekly scalp DPC. Using its own MiXCR run on the RACE reads, TCRdb lists one record per CDR3 protein. The repertoire holds fewer than 350,000 distinct CDR3 sequences, with approximately 7.5% as singletons. The sample in question was whole blood, obtained in connection with sensitization to the hapten diphenylcyclopropenone (DPC). The receptors shown here come from a young man with alopecia areata. Some clones in this sample may be carry-over from other donors' samples.

This clonotype was seen only a few times. This chain uses TRBV4-3 with TRBJ2-5; 7 nucleotides agree with TRBD1. Germline values: CDR1 LGHNA, CDR2 YSLEER. Losses at the gene ends were 4 bases for V and 5 bases for J; bases not matched to a gene: 13. This CDR3 is 16 amino acids long. DNA of the CDR3: TGCGCCAGCAGCCTGGAGAGGGACAGTGGTTTGGAGACCCAGTACTTC. Its translation is CASSLERDSGLETQYF.

This clonotype was seen more than once but under ten times. This chain links TRBV12-3 or TRBV12-4 with TRBJ2-3; TRBD2 is a possible D gene (6 bases). The CDR3 length is 14 residues. The V gene lost 4 bases and the J gene lost 2 bases, with 10 bases spanning the gap. CDR3 in DNA: TGTGCCAGCAGTTACGGGGGTTTCACAGATACGCAGTATTTT. The encoded protein is CASSYGGFTDTQYF.

This clonotype was observed once. The chain has TRBV7-3 and TRBJ2-3; 7 nucleotides agree with TRBD2. Germline CDR1 reads SGHTA; CDR2 reads FQGTGA. The CDR3 loop spans 16 amino acids. After removal of 3 bases from V and 2 bases from J, the junction contained 8 bases not matched to a gene. Here the CDR3 reads CASSLKRGGPTDTQYF. CDR3 DNA sequence: TGTGCCAGCAGCTTGAAGCGGGGCGGCCCCACAGATACGCAGTATTTT.

This clonotype has a count of ten or more. The rearrangement joins TRBV11-1 to TRBJ1-2; possibly TRBD1 for D (5 bases). Per the germline V gene, CDR1 is SGHAT and CDR2 is FQDESV (reference sequence). The CDR3 consists of 14 residues. Trimming pared 2 bases from V and 4 bases from J, leaving 11 bases between. This CDR3 is CASSLRGPGYGYTF. In nucleotides, the CDR3 is TGTGCCAGCAGCTTAAGGGGACCGGGCTATGGCTACACCTTC.

This clonotype showed up just a few times. The gene calls are TRBV7-2 and TRBJ1-6; possible D gene TRBD1, 5 bases. The CDR3 is 14 amino acids. The V end was cut by 1 base, the J end by 7 bases, with 8 bases between. Germline assignment: CDR1 SGHTA and CDR2 FQGNSA. This CDR3 is CASSLGDGNSPLHF. In DNA, the CDR3 is TGTGCCAGCAGCTTAGGGGACGGGAATTCACCCCTCCACTTT.

This clonotype was picked up a small number of times. This chain connects TRBV7-9 to TRBJ2-7, with TRBD2 matching 13 bases. With V trimmed by 5 bases and J by 2 bases, 3 bases remained unmatched. Germline CDR1 reads SEHNR; CDR2 reads FQNEAQ (reference sequence). The CDR3 has 15 residues. The CDR3 loop is CASSQGLAGTYEQYV. The CDR3 nucleotides read TGTGCCAGCAGCCAGGGACTAGCGGGAACCTACGAGCAGTACGTC.